This entry features one TCR beta chain sequence. These data are taken from a study of blood T cell repertoires in COVID-19. Study-wide context: Samples came from the United States, Italy and Spain, spanning acute and convalescent COVID-19. In each case, the material was cDNA or gDNA derived from T cells, B-cell-depleted T cells, or PBMCs.

Trimming left V 5 bases short and J 4 bases short, with 11 bases between. This CDR3 has 13 amino acids. CDR1 and CDR2 (germline): MNHEY, SVGAGI. Using immunoSEQ multiplex PCR, the repertoire was profiled, and TCRdb retains in-frame clones only, with some absent. The repertoire has 130,000 to 150,000 clones, approximately 82% of them found once; the top ten carry 9.5% to 13%. The receptor comes from a man aged 55 to 69 with active or convalescent COVID-19. Sequencing used peripheral blood. The rearrangement links TRBV6-5 to TRBJ1-2; D is unclear. The CDR3 nucleotides are TGTGCCAGCAGTCCATACACATCCTATGGCTACACCTTC. Amino acids: CASSPYTSYGYTF.